This TCR beta chain was obtained from a study of shared clonotypes between healthy human individuals. Overall study: Sampling drew on donors who were a couple of women and a few men aged 18 to 49.

Original processing methods: Filtering was not the same, since immunoSEQ gave junction-only sequences without quality scores. Here immunoSEQ multiplex PCR was the method, and the copy in TCRdb shows in-frame clones only, minus some. That table supplies the V and J calls and clone size; D and trimming were determined from the DNA. The repertoire has about 2 million clones, over 85% of them found once; the top ten carry around 0.13%. There are 13 residues in the CDR3. Trimming at V came to 6 bases and at J to 3 bases, leaving 0 bases not matched to a gene. The V gene's germline CDR1 is MNHNY and CDR2 SVGAGI (reference sequence). Notes on the study in general: Sorted-subset sequencing was shown by rarefaction to be incomplete despite large depth. The donor pool, a small one, limited the genetic and exposure-history diversity represented.

As to this clone: The antigen is unknown.

This TCR derives from a man aged 18 to 29 in good health. This chain links TRBV6-6 with TRBJ1-4, with TRBD1 matching over 8 bases. What was sequenced was naive CD4+ T cells sorted from blood. Subset defined: CD45RA+ positively selected. The CDR3 bases are TGTGCCAGCAGGGGACAGGCTAATGAAAAACTGTTTTTT. Its protein product is CASRGQANEKLFF.